This entry features one T cell receptor beta chain sequence. What it recognizes is unknown. Looked up from germline, CDR1 is SGHRS and CDR2 is YFSETQ. CDR3 length equals 15 residues. V was pared by 4 bases and J by 8 bases, with 19 bases between. These data are taken from a study of Ad26.COV2.S vaccination and SARS-CoV-2 variants. Study details: Sample donor was a member of the COV1001 Ad26.COV2.S trial arm. Broader study findings: Researchers cautioned that TCR breadth and depth analyses may have underestimated total T cell responses. Placebo and vaccine recipients had non-spike TCR breadth that was similar. Greater spike-specific TCR breadth was seen in vaccine recipients than in placebo recipients.

Treatment meaning: some 19 received Ad26.COV2.S at low or high dose, single or two shots; roughly 5 received placebo; per-sample allocation not given. Day 63 after the first injection of vaccine or placebo was the sampling time. Generated by immunoSEQ multiplex PCR, the TCRdb table keeps only in-frame clones and is missing some. The sample has approximately 280,000 clones, about 87% seen once. The V gene is TRBV5-1, the J gene TRBJ2-1; tentative D call: TRBD2 (6 bases). The clonotype comes from a person between 18 and 60 years old who received the Ad26.COV2.S COVID-19 vaccine or a placebo. The specimen was peripheral blood, collected in a trial of Ad26.COV2.S vaccine versus placebo. As DNA, the CDR3 is TGCGCCAGCAGCCGCGGGACGGTCGGCCGGGATGAGCAGTTCTTC. Its protein product is CASSRGTVGRDEQFF.